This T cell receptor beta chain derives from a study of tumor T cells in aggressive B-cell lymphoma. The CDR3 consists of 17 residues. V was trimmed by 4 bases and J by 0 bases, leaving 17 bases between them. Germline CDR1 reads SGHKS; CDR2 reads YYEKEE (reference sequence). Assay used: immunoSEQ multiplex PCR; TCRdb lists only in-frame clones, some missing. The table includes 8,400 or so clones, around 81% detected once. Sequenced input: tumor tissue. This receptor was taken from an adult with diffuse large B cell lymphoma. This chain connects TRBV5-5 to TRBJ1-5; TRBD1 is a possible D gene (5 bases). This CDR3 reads CASSAKTASYSNQPQHF. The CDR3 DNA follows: TGTGCCAGCAGCGCCAAGACAGCGAGCTATAGCAATCAGCCCCAGCATTTT.